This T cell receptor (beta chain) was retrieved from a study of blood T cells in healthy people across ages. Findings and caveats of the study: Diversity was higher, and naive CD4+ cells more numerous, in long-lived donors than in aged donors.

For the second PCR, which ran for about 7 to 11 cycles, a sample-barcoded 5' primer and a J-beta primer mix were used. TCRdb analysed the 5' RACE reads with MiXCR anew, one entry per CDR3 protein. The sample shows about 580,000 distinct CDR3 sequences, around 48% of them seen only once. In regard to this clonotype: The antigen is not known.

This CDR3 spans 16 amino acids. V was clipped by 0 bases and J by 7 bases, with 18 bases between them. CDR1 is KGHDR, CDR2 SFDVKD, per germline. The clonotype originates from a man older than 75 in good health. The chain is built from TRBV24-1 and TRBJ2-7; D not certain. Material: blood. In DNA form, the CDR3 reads TGTGCCACCAGTGATTTGGCTAGTGCCCCCTACAATGAGCAGTACTTC. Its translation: CATSDLASAPYNEQYF.